The 32 T cell receptor beta chains in this list originate from one sample, sequenced in a study of cytomegalovirus exposure and HLA in healthy donors. 13 Jbeta primers and 60 Vbeta primers were used for the PCR. Measured with immunoSEQ multiplex PCR; TCRdb has only the in-frame clones, and not every one. Among about 160,000 clones, roughly 85% were seen once, and the ten largest hold over 1%. The sequencing sample was made of PBMCs. Receptor source: a woman aged 45 to 65 in good health and CMV-seronegative.

V usage is TRBV19 and J usage is TRBJ2-5; TRBD2 is a possible D gene (5 bases). The CDR3 is made up of 13 amino acids. Trimming removed 8 bases from V and 5 bases from J, with 15 bases in between. In germline, CDR1 is LNHDA, CDR2 SQIVND (reference sequence). As DNA, the CDR3 is TGTGCCAGTTCGGAGCGGTTGTGGGAGACCCAGTACTTC. Translating it yields CASSERLWETQYF.

The J gene is TRBJ2-3, the V gene TRBV15; TRBD2 matches at 11 bases. The length of the CDR3 is 18 residues. V was pared by 2 bases and J by 4 bases, with 11 bases of the junction left unmatched. The germline CDR1 and CDR2 sequences are LNHNV and YYDKDF (reference sequence). CDR3: CATSRRSGSSGRSDTQYF. For the CDR3, the DNA is TGTGCCACCAGCAGACGATCGGGGTCTAGCGGGAGGTCAGATACGCAGTATTTT.

V is TRBV11-2 and J is TRBJ2-3, with a possible D match to TRBD2 (6 bases). Germline V gene data show CDR1 as SGHAT and CDR2 as FQNNGV. There are 16 residues in the CDR3. Between the trimmed V and J ends, which lost 2 bases and 2 bases, there was a span of 14 bases. The CDR3, as DNA: TGTGCCAGCAGCTTACCCCTAGGAGGGCACACAGATACGCAGTATTTT. The encoded protein is CASSLPLGGHTDTQYF.

V gene TRBV7-2 combines with J gene TRBJ2-7; 9 bases align to TRBD2. The length of the CDR3 is 15 residues. Germline trimming cut 2 bases from V and 4 bases from J; bases unmatched to any gene: 6. CDR1 is SGHTA and CDR2 is FQGNSA in the germline V gene. The CDR3 loop is CASSLFSSGIYEQYF. CDR3 in DNA: TGTGCCAGCAGCTTATTCTCTAGCGGGATTTACGAGCAGTACTTC.

The CDR3: CASSIPTRDYEQYF. CDR3 coding DNA: TGTGCCAGTAGTATACCTACCCGTGATTACGAGCAGTACTTC. The chain is built from TRBV19 and TRBJ2-7; D unresolved. Germline CDR1 LNHDA, CDR2 SQIVND (reference sequence). CDR3 length: 14 amino acids. V was shortened by 2 bases and J by 4 bases, with 12 bases between the two germline ends.

This clone was seen a single time. V gene TRBV9 combines with J gene TRBJ1-5; D is perhaps TRBD1 (6 bases). There are 14 residues in the CDR3. Germline lookup yields CDR1 SGDLS and CDR2 YYNGEE. V lost 1 base and J 6 bases, leaving 11 bases between the germline ends. The CDR3 DNA is TGTGCCAGCAGCGTAAGAGGGGGTCCTCAGCCCCAGCATTTT. As protein: CASSVRGGPQPQHF.

This clone was observed once. The rearrangement uses TRBV6-5 and TRBJ1-1; maybe TRBD1 (5 bases). The CDR3 length is 15 residues. Germline V gives CDR1 MNHEY, CDR2 SVGAGI. V was clipped by 2 bases and J by 6 bases, with 16 bases between them. CDR3 bases: TGTGCCAGCAGTTACGGGGGAGGGACGGCCCCTGAAGCTTTCTTT. It yields the protein CASSYGGGTAPEAFF.

CDR3 residues: CASSWAGTGNTGELFF. DNA for the CDR3: TGTGCCAGCAGCTGGGCCGGGACAGGGAACACCGGGGAGCTGTTTTTT. V is TRBV11-2 and J is TRBJ2-2, with 8 nucleotides matching TRBD1. Germline CDR1 and CDR2: SGHAT and FQNNGV. The V and J ends lost 4 bases and 1 base, in that order; junction bases with no gene match: 5. The CDR3 has 16 amino acids.

The V gene is TRBV27, the J gene TRBJ2-1; 15 bases line up with TRBD2. V shed 3 bases and J 10 bases; nucleotides not matched to a gene: 7. Germline CDR1 MNHEY, CDR2 SMNVEV (reference sequence). The CDR3 runs to 16 residues. CDR3 bases: TGTGCCAGCAGTTTCCCGGGACTAGCGGGAGGAAACGAGCAGTTCTTC. It yields the protein CASSFPGLAGGNEQFF.

The chain combines TRBV7-7 with TRBJ2-1; 15 positions agree with TRBD2. The CDR3 consists of 17 residues. The germline CDR1 and CDR2 sequences are SSHAT and FNYEAQ (reference sequence). After removal of 5 bases from V and 9 bases from J, the junction contained 11 bases not matched to a gene. The CDR3 reads CASSANPPGLAGGEQFF. The DNA of the CDR3 is TGTGCCAGCAGCGCCAACCCTCCGGGACTAGCGGGGGGTGAGCAGTTCTTC.

This clone turned up a few times. J is TRBJ2-1 and V is TRBV19; TRBD2 matches 9 bases. Germline assignment: CDR1 LNHDA and CDR2 SQIVND (reference sequence). The CDR3 sequence is 15 residues long. V trimming: 5 bases; J trimming: 5 bases; junction bases outside the gene matches: 7. Written as DNA, the CDR3 is TGTGCCAGTAGTTACCCGGGACTAGCAAACAATGAGCAGTTCTTC. Its protein product is CASSYPGLANNEQFF.

This clone came up a few times. This chain connects TRBV27 to TRBJ1-2, with D possibly being TRBD1 (6 bases). V was pared by 6 bases and J by 2 bases, with 7 bases between. From germline, CDR1 is MNHEY and CDR2 SMNVEV (reference sequence). The CDR3 totals 12 residues. Here the CDR3 DNA reads TGTGCCAGCAGGGACAGAAACTATGGCTACACCTTC. Translated, it gives CASRDRNYGYTF.

The chain combines TRBV27 with TRBJ1-1, with D possibly being TRBD1 (6 bases). CDR1 is MNHEY, CDR2 SMNVEV, per germline (reference sequence). V shed 6 bases and J shed 4 bases, with 21 bases lying between them. The CDR3 length is 16 residues. The CDR3 DNA is TGTGCCAGCAGCCACCTGACGGGCAGGGGTTTCACTGAAGCTTTCTTT. This sequence encodes CASSHLTGRGFTEAFF.

This clone was counted a few times. The rearrangement joins TRBV27 to TRBJ2-7; 9 bases align to TRBD1. The CDR3 spans 14 residues. Looked up from germline, CDR1 is MNHEY and CDR2 is SMNVEV (reference sequence). J lost 4 bases, V lost 5 bases, and 6 bases had no gene match. CDR3 sequence reads: CASSPGQGMYEQYF. CDR3 DNA: TGTGCCAGCAGTCCGGGACAGGGTATGTACGAGCAGTACTTC.

J is TRBJ2-1 and V is TRBV18; tentative D call: TRBD1 (6 bases). Germline CDR1 and CDR2: KGHSH and LQKENI. V was trimmed by 6 bases and J by 12 bases, leaving 21 bases between them. The CDR3 consists of 14 residues. The CDR3 reads CASSSIQGLSPQFF. CDR3 DNA: TGTGCCAGCTCCTCTATACAGGGTTTATCCCCGCAGTTCTTC.

This rearrangement joins TRBV4-2 to TRBJ2-7; a weak D match, TRBD2 (5 bases). Looked up from germline, CDR1 is LGHNA and CDR2 is YNFKEQ. V lost 4 bases, J lost 1 base, and 17 bases lay in between. The CDR3 length is 16 residues. This CDR3 reads CASSRGTLRASYEQYF. The CDR3 DNA reads TGTGCCAGCAGCCGCGGAACCTTGAGGGCTTCCTACGAGCAGTACTTC.

The V gene is TRBV5-5, the J gene TRBJ2-7; TRBD2 matches 13 bases. Germline V gives CDR1 SGHKS, CDR2 YYEKEE (reference sequence). V gave up 4 bases and J gave up 7 bases; unmatched junction bases: 17. This CDR3 has 18 residues. CDR3 DNA sequence: TGTGCCAGCAGCGAAGGAACACCGGGACTAGCGGGGTTTTGGGAGCAGTACTTC. Its protein product is CASSEGTPGLAGFWEQYF.

The rearrangement joins TRBV25-1 to TRBJ1-1; weak D call: TRBD1 (5 bases). This CDR3 contains 15 residues. Trimming left V 9 bases short and J 2 bases short, with 19 bases between. Germline CDR1 reads MGHDK; CDR2 reads SYGVNS. CDR3: CARGSDGQFNTEAFF. The CDR3 DNA is TGTGCCAGGGGGTCGGACGGACAATTTAACACTGAAGCTTTCTTT.

This sequence joins TRBV5-4 and TRBJ1-2, with 7 bases aligning to TRBD1. This CDR3 is built from 15 residues. In germline, CDR1 is SGHNT, CDR2 YYREEE (reference sequence). The trim removed 5 bases at V and 3 bases at J, leaving 10 bases unmatched. This CDR3 is CASRGDRDSYYGYTF. The CDR3 region has the DNA TGTGCCAGCAGAGGGGACCGGGACAGTTACTATGGCTACACCTTC.

The chain recombines TRBV6-6 with TRBJ2-5, with D tentatively TRBD1 (6 bases). CDR3 size: 14 residues. Germline-derived CDR1 and CDR2 are MNHNY and SVGAGI (reference sequence). The V and J ends lost 6 bases and 1 base respectively, with 12 bases between them. The CDR3 loop reads CASRQTGFQETQYF. Written as DNA, the CDR3 is TGTGCCAGCAGGCAGACAGGTTTCCAAGAGACCCAGTACTTC.

The chain employs TRBV7-2 and TRBJ1-2; TRBD1 might be the D (6 bases). V was clipped by 5 bases and J by 9 bases, with 13 bases between them. There are 12 residues in the CDR3. CDR1 and CDR2 from the germline V gene are SGHTA and FQGNSA. CDR3 loop: CASSLRTDSYTF. The CDR3 DNA is TGTGCCAGCAGCCTTCGGACAGATAGCTACACCTTC.

The rearrangement links TRBV7-8 to TRBJ1-5; TRBD1 might be the D (5 bases). Between the trimmed V and J ends, which lost 5 bases and 2 bases, there was a span of 13 bases. CDR1 and CDR2 from the germline V gene are SGHVS and FQNEAQ. This CDR3 has 15 amino acids. Here the CDR3 reads CASSPAGSGNQPQHF. The CDR3 bases are TGTGCCAGCAGCCCCGCAGGGTCGGGCAATCAGCCCCAGCATTTT. Filled out from reference TRBV7-8 and TRBJ1-5, the complete variable domain reads GAGVSQSPRYKVAKRGQDVALRCDPISGHVSLFWYQQALGQGPEFLTYFQNEAQLDKSGLPSDRFFAERPEGSVSTLKIQRTQQEDSAVYLCASSPAGSGNQPQHFGDGTRLSIL.

The rearrangement uses TRBV2 and TRBJ1-2, with D hard to call. Per the germline V gene, CDR1 is SNHLY and CDR2 is FYNNEI. This CDR3 is 12 amino acids long. V was pared by 3 bases and J by 4 bases, with 6 bases between. This chain's CDR3 is CASSEVAYGYTF. Written as DNA, the CDR3 is TGTGCCAGCAGTGAGGTGGCCTATGGCTACACCTTC.

This clone has only a few counts. The chain couples TRBV6-1 to TRBJ2-7; the D gene is possibly TRBD1 (6 bases). The germline CDR1 and CDR2 sequences are MNHNS and SASEGT. The CDR3 runs 16 residues. Trimming stripped 1 base from V and 2 bases from J, with 15 bases between. This CDR3 reads CASSEDTGTPTYEQYF. CDR3 DNA: TGTGCCAGCAGTGAAGACACAGGGACACCAACCTACGAGCAGTACTTC.

The chain couples TRBV7-9 to TRBJ2-5; TRBD1 might be the D (5 bases). The closer fit of TRBJ2-7 to the DNA end suggests the J call may be wrong. In germline, CDR1 is SEHNR, CDR2 FQNEAQ (reference sequence). The CDR3 covers 15 residues. The CDR3 sequence: CASSRGQTLNYEQYF. The DNA for the CDR3 is TGTGCCAGCAGCCGCGGACAAACACTAAACTACGAGCAGTACTTC.

This chain links TRBV28 with TRBJ1-1; 8 nucleotides match TRBD1. The germline V gene encodes CDR1 MDHEN and CDR2 SYDVKM. CDR3 size: 14 residues. J gave up 7 bases and V 8 bases, and 12 bases lay outside the gene matches. DNA for the CDR3: TGTGCCAGCCGGACAGGGACCCCCCAGGGTGAAGCTTTCTTT. The encoded protein is CASRTGTPQGEAFF.

The V and J genes are TRBV27 and TRBJ2-2, with unresolved D. Trimming removed 8 bases from V and 1 base from J, with 8 bases in between. This CDR3 is 13 amino acids long. The germline CDR1 and CDR2 sequences are MNHEY and SMNVEV (reference sequence). The CDR3 region is CASSDWNTGELFF. CDR3 nucleotide sequence: TGTGCCAGCTCCGACTGGAACACCGGGGAGCTGTTTTTT.

The chain employs TRBV4-2 and TRBJ2-7; 11 bases align to TRBD2. CDR3 size: 16 residues. V gave up 3 bases and J gave up 3 bases; unmatched junction bases: 7. Germline CDR1 and CDR2: LGHNA and YNFKEQ. The CDR3 is CASSHLLAGGNYEQYF. DNA of the CDR3: TGTGCCAGCAGCCACCTTCTAGCGGGGGGTAACTACGAGCAGTACTTC.

The chain recombines TRBV18 with TRBJ2-7; 7 bases match TRBD2. Germline assignment: CDR1 KGHSH and CDR2 LQKENI. Trimming took 3 bases from V and 0 from J; bases not matched to a gene: 8. There are 16 residues in the CDR3. CDR3: CASSPKTGDYSYEQYF. The CDR3 DNA sequence: TGTGCCAGCTCACCCAAAACGGGGGACTACTCCTACGAGCAGTACTTC.

DNA for the CDR3: TGTGCCAGCAGCTTCCGGGACAGGGCCTACGAGCAGTACTTC. As protein: CASSFRDRAYEQYF. The chain links TRBV7-9 to TRBJ2-7, with TRBD1 identical over 9 bases. With 3 bases clipped from V and 2 bases from J, the junction kept 2 bases outside the gene matches. Germline V gene lookup returns CDR1 SEHNR and CDR2 FQNEAQ (reference sequence). The CDR3 spans 14 residues.

The rearrangement links TRBV10-3 to TRBJ2-1; 11 bases agree with TRBD1. The CDR3 runs to 16 residues. With 3 bases clipped from V and 3 bases from J, the junction kept 4 bases outside the gene matches. Germline V CDR1 and CDR2: ENHRY, SYGVKD. The CDR3 DNA reads TGTGCCATCAGTGAAAAGGGACAGGGGGTCTACAATGAGCAGTTCTTC. Amino acids: CAISEKGQGVYNEQFF.

This clone has only a few counts. The chain is built from TRBV28 and TRBJ2-1, with 7 bases matching TRBD2. The germline V gene encodes CDR1 MDHEN and CDR2 SYDVKM. The CDR3 sequence is 15 residues long. J lost 9 bases, V lost 6 bases, and 14 bases had no gene match. The CDR3 bases are TGTGCCAGCAGCCTAGAGCGGGGAATTTTGTCTGAGCAGTTCTTC. This encodes CASSLERGILSEQFF.